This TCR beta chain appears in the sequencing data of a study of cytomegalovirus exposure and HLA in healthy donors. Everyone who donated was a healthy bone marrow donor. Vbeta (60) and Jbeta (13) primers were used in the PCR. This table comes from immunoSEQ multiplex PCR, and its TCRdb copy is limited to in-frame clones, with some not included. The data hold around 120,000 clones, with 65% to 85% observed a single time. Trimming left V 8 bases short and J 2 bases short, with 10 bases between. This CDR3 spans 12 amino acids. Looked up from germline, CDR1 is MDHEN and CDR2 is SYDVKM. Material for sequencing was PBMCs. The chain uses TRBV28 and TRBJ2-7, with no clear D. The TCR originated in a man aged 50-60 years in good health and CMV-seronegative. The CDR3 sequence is CASSLYTYEQYF. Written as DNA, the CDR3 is TGTGCCAGCTCGCTGTACACCTACGAGCAGTACTTC.